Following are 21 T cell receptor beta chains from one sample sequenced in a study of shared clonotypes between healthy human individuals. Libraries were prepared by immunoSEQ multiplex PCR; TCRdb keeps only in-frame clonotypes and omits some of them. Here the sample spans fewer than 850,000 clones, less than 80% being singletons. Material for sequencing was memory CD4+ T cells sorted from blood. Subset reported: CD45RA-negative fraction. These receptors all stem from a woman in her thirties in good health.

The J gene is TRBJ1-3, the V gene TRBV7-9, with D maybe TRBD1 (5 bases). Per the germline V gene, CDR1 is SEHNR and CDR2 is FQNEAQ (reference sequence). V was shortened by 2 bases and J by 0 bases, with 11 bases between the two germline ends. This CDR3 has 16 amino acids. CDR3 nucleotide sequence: TGTGCCAGCAGCTTATCGGGGGGTTACTCTGGAAACACCATATATTTT. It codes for CASSLSGGYSGNTIYF.

This chain's CDR3 is CASSQGRQGTYEQYF. The CDR3 DNA is TGCGCCAGCAGCCAAGGCCGACAGGGCACCTACGAGCAGTACTTC. The chain combines TRBV4-1 with TRBJ2-7; 7 nucleotides match TRBD1. J lost 2 bases, V lost 1 base, and 5 bases had no gene match. Germline loops: CDR1 MGHRA, CDR2 YSYEKL. This CDR3 comprises 15 residues.

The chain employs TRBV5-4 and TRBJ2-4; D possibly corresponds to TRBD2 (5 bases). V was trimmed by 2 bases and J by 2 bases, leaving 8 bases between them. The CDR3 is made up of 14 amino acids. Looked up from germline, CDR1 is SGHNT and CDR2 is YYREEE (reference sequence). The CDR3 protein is CASSFTGSKNIQYF. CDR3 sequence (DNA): TGTGCCAGCAGCTTCACGGGGTCCAAAAACATTCAGTACTTC.

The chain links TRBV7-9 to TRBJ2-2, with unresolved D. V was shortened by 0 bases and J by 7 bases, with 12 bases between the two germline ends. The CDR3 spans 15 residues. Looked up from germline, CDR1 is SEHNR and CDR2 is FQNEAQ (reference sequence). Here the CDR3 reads CASSLAPIRYGELFF. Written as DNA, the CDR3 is TGTGCCAGCAGCTTAGCCCCAATTCGATACGGGGAGCTGTTTTTT.

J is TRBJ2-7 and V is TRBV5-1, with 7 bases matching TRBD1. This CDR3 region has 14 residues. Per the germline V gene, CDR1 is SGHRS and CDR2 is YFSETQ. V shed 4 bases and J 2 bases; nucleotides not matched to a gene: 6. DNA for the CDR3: TGCGCCAGCAGCCCGACAGGGACAGCCTACGAGCAGTACTTC. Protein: CASSPTGTAYEQYF.

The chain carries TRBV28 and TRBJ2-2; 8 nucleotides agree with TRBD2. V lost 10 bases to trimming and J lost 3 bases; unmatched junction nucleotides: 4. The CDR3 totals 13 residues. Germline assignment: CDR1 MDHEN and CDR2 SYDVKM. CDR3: CATQREYTGELFF. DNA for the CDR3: TGTGCCACACAGCGGGAGTACACCGGGGAGCTGTTTTTT.

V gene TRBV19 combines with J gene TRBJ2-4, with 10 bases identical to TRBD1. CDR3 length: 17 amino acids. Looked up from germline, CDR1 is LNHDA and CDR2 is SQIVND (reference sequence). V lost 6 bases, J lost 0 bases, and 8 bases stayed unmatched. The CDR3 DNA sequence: TGTGCCAGTAGAAATCCGGGACAGGGGAAAGCCAAAAACATTCAGTACTTC. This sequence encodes CASRNPGQGKAKNIQYF.

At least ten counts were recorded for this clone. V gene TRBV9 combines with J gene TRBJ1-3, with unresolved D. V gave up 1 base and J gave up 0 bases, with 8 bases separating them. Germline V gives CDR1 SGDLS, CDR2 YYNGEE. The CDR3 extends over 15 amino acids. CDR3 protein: CASSVNPGSGNTIYF. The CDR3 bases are TGTGCCAGCAGCGTAAACCCCGGCTCTGGAAACACCATATATTTT. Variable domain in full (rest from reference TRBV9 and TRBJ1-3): DSGVTQTPKHLITATGQRVTLRCSPRSGDLSVYWYQQSLDQGLQFLIQYYNGEERAKGNILERFSAQQFPDLHSELNLSSLELGDSALYFCASSVNPGSGNTIYFGEGSWLTVV.

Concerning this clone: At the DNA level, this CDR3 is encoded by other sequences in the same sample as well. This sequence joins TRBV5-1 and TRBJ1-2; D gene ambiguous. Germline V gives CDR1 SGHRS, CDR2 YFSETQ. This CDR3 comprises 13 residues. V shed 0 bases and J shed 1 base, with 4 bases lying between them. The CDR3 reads CASSLDSNYGYTF. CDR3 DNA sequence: TGCGCCAGCAGCTTGGACAGTAACTATGGCTACACCTTC.

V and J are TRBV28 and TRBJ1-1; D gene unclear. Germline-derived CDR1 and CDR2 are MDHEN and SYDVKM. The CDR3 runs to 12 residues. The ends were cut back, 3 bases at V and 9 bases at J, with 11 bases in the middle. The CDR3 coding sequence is TGTGCCAGCAGTTTCTCCTACGCACAAGCTTTCTTT. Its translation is CASSFSYAQAFF.

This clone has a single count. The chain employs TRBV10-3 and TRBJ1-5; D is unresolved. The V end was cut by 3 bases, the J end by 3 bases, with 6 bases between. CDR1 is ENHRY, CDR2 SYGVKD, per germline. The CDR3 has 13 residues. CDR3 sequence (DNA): TGTGCCATCAGTGATATTACCAATCAGCCCCAGCATTTT. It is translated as CAISDITNQPQHF.

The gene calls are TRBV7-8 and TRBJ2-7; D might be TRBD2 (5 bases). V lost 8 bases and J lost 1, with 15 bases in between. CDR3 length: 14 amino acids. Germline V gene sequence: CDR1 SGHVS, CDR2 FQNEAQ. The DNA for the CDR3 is TGTGCCAGCGGCAAAGTAGGAGGATCCTACGAGCAGTACTTC. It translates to CASGKVGGSYEQYF. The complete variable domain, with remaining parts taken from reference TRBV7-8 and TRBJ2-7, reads GAGVSQSPRYKVAKRGQDVALRCDPISGHVSLFWYQQALGQGPEFLTYFQNEAQLDKSGLPSDRFFAERPEGSVSTLKIQRTQQEDSAVYLCASGKVGGSYEQYFGPGTRLTVT.

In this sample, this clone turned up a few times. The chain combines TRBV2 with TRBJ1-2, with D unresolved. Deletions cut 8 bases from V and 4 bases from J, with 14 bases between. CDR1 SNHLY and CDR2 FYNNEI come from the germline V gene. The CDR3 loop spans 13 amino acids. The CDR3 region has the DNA TGTGCCAGCGGCAGCCAGACGACCTATGGCTACACCTTC. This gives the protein CASGSQTTYGYTF.

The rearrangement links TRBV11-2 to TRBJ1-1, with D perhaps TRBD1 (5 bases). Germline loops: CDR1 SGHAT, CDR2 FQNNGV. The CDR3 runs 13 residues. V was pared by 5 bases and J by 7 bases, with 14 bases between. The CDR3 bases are TGTGCCAGCAGCCAGGGACGGCACCTTGAAGCTTTCTTT. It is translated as CASSQGRHLEAFF. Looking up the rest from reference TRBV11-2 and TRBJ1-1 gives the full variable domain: EAGVAQSPRYKIIEKRQSVAFWCNPISGHATLYWYQQILGQGPKLLIQFQNNGVVDDSQLPKDRFSAERLKGVDSTLKIQPAKLEDSAVYLCASSQGRHLEAFFGQGTRLTVV.

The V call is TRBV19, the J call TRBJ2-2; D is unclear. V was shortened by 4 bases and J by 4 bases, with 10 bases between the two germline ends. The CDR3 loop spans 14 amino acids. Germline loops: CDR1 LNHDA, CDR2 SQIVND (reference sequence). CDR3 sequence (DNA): TGTGCCAGTAGTACCCAGACGTCCACCGGGGAGCTGTTTTTT. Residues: CASSTQTSTGELFF.

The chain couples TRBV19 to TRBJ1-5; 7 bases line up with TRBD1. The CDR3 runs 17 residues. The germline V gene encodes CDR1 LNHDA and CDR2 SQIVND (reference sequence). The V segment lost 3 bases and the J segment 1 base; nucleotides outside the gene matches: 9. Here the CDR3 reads CASSIMAGGRSNQPQHF. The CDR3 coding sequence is TGTGCCAGTAGTATCATGGCAGGGGGACGAAGCAATCAGCCCCAGCATTTT.

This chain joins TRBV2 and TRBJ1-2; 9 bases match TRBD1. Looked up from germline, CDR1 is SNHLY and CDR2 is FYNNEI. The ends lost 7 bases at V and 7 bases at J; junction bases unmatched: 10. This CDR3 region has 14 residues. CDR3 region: CASTLRETGGGYTF. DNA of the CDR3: TGTGCCAGCACCTTACGGGAGACAGGGGGTGGCTACACCTTC.

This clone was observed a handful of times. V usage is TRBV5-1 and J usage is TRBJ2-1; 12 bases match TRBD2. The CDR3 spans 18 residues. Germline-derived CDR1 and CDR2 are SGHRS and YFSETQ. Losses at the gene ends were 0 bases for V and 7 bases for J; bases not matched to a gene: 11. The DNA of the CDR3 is TGCGCCAGCAGCTTGGCCGGGACTAGCGGGCTCTTGGGGAATGAGCAGTTCTTC. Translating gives CASSLAGTSGLLGNEQFF.

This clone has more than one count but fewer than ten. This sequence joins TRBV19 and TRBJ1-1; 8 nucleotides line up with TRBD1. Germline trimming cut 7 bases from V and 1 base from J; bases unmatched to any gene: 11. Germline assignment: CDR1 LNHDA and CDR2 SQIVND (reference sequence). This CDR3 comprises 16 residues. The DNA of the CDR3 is TGTGCCAGTACCCAAGACAGAGGACAGGGGAACACTGAAGCTTTCTTT. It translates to CASTQDRGQGNTEAFF.

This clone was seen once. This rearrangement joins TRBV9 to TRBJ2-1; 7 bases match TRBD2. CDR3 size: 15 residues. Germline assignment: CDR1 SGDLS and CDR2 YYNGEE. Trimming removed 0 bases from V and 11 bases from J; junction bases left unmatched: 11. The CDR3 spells CASSVVGGTGGQQFF. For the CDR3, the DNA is TGTGCCAGCAGCGTAGTGGGCGGGACGGGAGGCCAGCAGTTCTTC.

This chain's CDR3 is CASSLRTGLYEQYF. The CDR3 nucleotides are TGTGCCAGCAGTCTCCGGACAGGGCTGTACGAGCAGTACTTC. The rearrangement uses TRBV6-5 and TRBJ2-7; TRBD1 matches 8 bases. Germline V CDR1 and CDR2: MNHEY, SVGAGI. The CDR3 runs to 14 residues. The V segment lost 5 bases and the J segment 4 bases; nucleotides outside the gene matches: 7.